This TCR beta chain originates from a study of long-term antiretroviral therapy in people with HIV. No donor had fewer than one pre-ART PBMC sample or fewer than two post-ART PBMC samples. Held in samples before DNA extraction were about 0.85-11 million cryopreserved PBMC. Germline values: CDR1 SQVTM, CDR2 ANQGSEA. The CDR3 covers 11 residues. V lost 6 bases to trimming and J lost 6 bases, with 11 bases between them. Survey-level immunoSEQ v3.0 assays were run. Only in-frame clones appear in the TCRdb table, and some are missing; sequencing was by immunoSEQ multiplex PCR. The table shows around 23,000 clones, with roughly 79% occurring only once.

The chain joins TRBV29-1 to TRBJ1-1; a weak D match, TRBD1 (5 bases). Material: unsorted PBMCs, obtained at the start of antiretroviral therapy, before treatment. This TCR was recovered from a woman younger than 30 with HIV. The CDR3 protein is CSVRGDAEAFF. CDR3 coding DNA: TGCAGCGTGAGAGGGGATGCTGAAGCTTTCTTT.